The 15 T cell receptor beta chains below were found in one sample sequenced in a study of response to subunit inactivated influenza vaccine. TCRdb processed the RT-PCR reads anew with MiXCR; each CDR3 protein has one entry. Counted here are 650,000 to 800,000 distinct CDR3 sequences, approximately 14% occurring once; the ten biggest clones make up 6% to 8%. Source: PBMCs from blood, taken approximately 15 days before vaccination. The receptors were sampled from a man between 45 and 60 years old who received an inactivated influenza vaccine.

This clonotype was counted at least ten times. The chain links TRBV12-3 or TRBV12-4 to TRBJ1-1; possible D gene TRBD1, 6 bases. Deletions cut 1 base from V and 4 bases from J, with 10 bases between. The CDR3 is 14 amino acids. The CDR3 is CASSLGGAGTEAFF. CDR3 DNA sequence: TGTGCCAGCAGTTTAGGGGGGGCTGGCACTGAAGCTTTCTTT.

The CDR3 region has the DNA TGTGCCAGCACCCCTCTAGAGGAAGCTTTCTTT. This translates into CASTPLEEAFF. The gene calls are TRBV7-8 and TRBJ1-1; D is undetermined. Germline V lookup: CDR1 SGHVS, CDR2 FQNEAQ. V lost 7 bases and J 8 bases, leaving 11 bases between the germline ends. This CDR3 has 11 amino acids.

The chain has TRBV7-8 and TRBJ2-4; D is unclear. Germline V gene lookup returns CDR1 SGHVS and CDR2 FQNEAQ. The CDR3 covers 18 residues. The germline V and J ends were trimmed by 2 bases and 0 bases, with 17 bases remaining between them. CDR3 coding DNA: TGTGCCAGCAGCTTAAGGGCGAGAGAGGTGCTAGCCAAAAACATTCAGTACTTC. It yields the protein CASSLRAREVLAKNIQYF. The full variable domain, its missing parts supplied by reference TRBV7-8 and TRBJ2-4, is GAGVSQSPRYKVAKRGQDVALRCDPISGHVSLFWYQQALGQGPEFLTYFQNEAQLDKSGLPSDRFFAERPEGSVSTLKIQRTQQEDSAVYLCASSLRAREVLAKNIQYFGAGTRLSVL.

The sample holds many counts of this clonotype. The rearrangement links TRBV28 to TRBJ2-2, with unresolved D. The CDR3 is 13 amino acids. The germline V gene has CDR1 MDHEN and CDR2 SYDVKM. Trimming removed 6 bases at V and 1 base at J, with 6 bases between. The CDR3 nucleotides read TGTGCCAGCAGCTCAGTGAACACCGGGGAGCTGTTTTTT. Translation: CASSSVNTGELFF.

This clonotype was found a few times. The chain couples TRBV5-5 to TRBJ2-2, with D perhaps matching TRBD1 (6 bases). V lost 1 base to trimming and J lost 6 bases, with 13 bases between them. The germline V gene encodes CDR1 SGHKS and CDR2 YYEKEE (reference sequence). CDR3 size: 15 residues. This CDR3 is CASSLWTVNPGELFF. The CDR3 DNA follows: TGTGCCAGCAGCTTGTGGACAGTCAACCCCGGGGAGCTGTTTTTT.

CDR3 in DNA: TGTGCCAGCAGTGAAGCGCTGAGGAGCTCCTACAATGAGCAGTTCTTC. It is translated as CASSEALRSSYNEQFF. This chain links TRBV2 with TRBJ2-1; D is unclear. The CDR3 loop spans 16 amino acids. Germline CDR1 SNHLY, CDR2 FYNNEI. The ends were cut back, 0 bases at V and 0 bases at J, with 9 bases in the middle.

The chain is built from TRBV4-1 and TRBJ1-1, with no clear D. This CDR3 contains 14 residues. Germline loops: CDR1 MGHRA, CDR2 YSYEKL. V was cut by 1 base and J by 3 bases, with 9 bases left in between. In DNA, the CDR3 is TGCGCCAGCAGCCAAGTGGGAAGAGACACTGAAGCTTTCTTT. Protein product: CASSQVGRDTEAFF.

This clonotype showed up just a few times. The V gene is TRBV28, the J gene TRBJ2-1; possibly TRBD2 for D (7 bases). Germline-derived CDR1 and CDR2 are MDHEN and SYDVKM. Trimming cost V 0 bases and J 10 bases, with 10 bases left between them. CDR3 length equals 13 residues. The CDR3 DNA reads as TGTGCCAGCAGTTTATGGCGGGGGCGAGAGCAGTTCTTC. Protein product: CASSLWRGREQFF.

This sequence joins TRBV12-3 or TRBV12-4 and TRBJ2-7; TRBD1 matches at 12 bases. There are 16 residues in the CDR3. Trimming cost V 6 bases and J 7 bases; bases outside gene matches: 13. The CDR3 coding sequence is TGTGCCAGCAGCAACCCCTCGGGACAGGGGGCAATGGAGCAGTACTTC. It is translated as CASSNPSGQGAMEQYF.

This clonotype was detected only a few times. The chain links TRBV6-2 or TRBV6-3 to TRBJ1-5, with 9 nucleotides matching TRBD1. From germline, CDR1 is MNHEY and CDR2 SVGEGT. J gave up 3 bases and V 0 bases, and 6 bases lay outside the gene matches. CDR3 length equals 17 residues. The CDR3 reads CASSYSGDRVVNQPQHF. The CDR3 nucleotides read TGTGCCAGCAGTTACTCAGGGGACAGGGTGGTCAATCAGCCCCAGCATTTT.

The CDR3 DNA sequence: TGTGCCATCAGTGAAAGAGTAACTAGGAGCTCCTACGAGCAGTACTTC. It encodes CAISERVTRSSYEQYF. The gene calls are TRBV10-3 and TRBJ2-7, with a tentative D call TRBD2 (5 bases). Germline CDR1 and CDR2: ENHRY and SYGVKD. The CDR3 is 16 amino acids. Trimming shortened V by 3 bases and J by 0 bases, and 15 bases separated the two germline ends.

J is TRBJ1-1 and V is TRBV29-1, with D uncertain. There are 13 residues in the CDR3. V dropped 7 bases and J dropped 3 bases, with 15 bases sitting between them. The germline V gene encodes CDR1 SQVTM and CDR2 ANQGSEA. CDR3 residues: CSANPGGDTEAFF. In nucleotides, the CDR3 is TGCAGCGCCAACCCGGGTGGGGACACTGAAGCTTTCTTT.

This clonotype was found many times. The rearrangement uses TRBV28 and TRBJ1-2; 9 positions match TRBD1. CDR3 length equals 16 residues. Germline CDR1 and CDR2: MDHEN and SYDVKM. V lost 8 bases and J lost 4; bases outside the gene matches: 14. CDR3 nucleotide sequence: TGTGCCAGCGCTCCTCCTACAGGGGGCAGACGCTATGGCTACACCTTC. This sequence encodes CASAPPTGGRRYGYTF.

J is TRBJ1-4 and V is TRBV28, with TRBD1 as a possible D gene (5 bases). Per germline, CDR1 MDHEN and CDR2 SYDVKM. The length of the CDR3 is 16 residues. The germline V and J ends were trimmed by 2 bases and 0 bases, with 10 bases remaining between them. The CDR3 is CASSLGGASTNEKLFF. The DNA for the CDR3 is TGTGCCAGCAGTTTAGGAGGGGCCTCAACTAATGAAAAACTGTTTTTT.

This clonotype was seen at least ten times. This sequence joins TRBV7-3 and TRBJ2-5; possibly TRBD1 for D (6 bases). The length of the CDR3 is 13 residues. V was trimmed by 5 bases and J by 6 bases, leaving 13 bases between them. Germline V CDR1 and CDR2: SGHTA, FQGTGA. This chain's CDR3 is CASSEGGGQTQYF. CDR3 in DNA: TGTGCCAGCAGCGAAGGGGGTGGCCAGACCCAGTACTTC.